This TCR beta chain was documented in a study of vaccination and CD4 T cells after COVID-19. The study, taken as a whole, reports: Convalescent patients displayed spike mono-reactivity in 304 of 307 vaccine-specific clones.

At the Johns Hopkins FTIC core, DNA taken from cultured CD4+ T cells was sequenced by way of the Oncomine TCR Beta short-read assay. The source of extracted genomic DNA was cultured CD4+ T cells. TCRdb processed the PCR reads anew with MiXCR; each CDR3 protein has one entry. The sample lists 13,000 or so distinct CDR3 sequences, 35% to 50% seen once, with about 8.6% in the top ten. Germline CDR1 reads SQVTM; CDR2 reads ANQGSEA. This CDR3 comprises 15 residues. The trim removed 6 bases at V and 5 bases at J, leaving 8 bases unmatched. Treatment specified: approximately 9-day PBMC culture with coronavirus spike peptide pools or control peptides (ViraFEST assay). Each of days 3 and 7 saw half the medium replaced by fresh IL-2 medium. As concerns this clonotype: Its antigen is as yet unknown.

This sequence originates from a human donor who had recovered from COVID-19. The chain employs TRBV29-1 and TRBJ2-5, with 14 positions matching TRBD2. Sequenced: CD4+ T cells from blood, cultured in vitro. The CDR3 DNA reads TGCAGCGTGAGGGGACTAGCGGGAGTCGGGGAGACCCAGTACTTC. Its translation is CSVRGLAGVGETQYF.